This TCR beta chain was identified during a study of OX40 agonist ivuxolimab in advanced cancers. Study-wide background: Hepatocellular carcinoma, melanoma, renal cell or head and neck cancer was diagnosed in the dose-escalation patients. A mean age of roughly 60 years, range about 20 to 90, was recorded, and roughly 80% were male. Whole-study results and caveats: Clones of CD4+ and CD8+ blood T cells grew by week 6 at doses of 0.1 to 3.0 mg/kg.

Method: immunoSEQ multiplex PCR; TCRdb's copy keeps in-frame clones and lacks some. Of about 83,000 clones detected, about 90% appear once; the ten largest clones hold about 9.4%. The CDR3 loop spans 12 amino acids. V lost 3 bases and J 9 bases, leaving 11 bases between the germline ends. CDR1 SGHAT and CDR2 FQNNGV come from the germline V gene. Of note for this clone: Its specificity is unknown.

With autoimmune disease history or systemic immunosuppression, patients were excluded. The sequence was collected from an adult with an advanced solid tumor such as melanoma, head and neck, liver or kidney cancer. The rearrangement links TRBV11-2 to TRBJ1-2, with D possibly TRBD1 on 5 matching bases. The specimen comprised CD4+ or CD8+ T cells sorted from blood, sampled in a trial of the OX40 agonist ivuxolimab. Written as DNA, the CDR3 is TGTGCCAGCAGCTTGGGGCGAATAAGCTACACCTTC. Translating it yields CASSLGRISYTF.